These 26 T cell receptor beta chains share one sample of origin, sequenced in a study of blood T cell repertoires in COVID-19. Clones were sequenced by immunoSEQ multiplex PCR, and TCRdb holds only the in-frame ones, with some missing. The data show around 300,000 clones, roughly 89% seen once. The sample consisted of peripheral blood. The receptors here all came from a woman under 40 with active or convalescent COVID-19.

The J gene is TRBJ1-1, the V gene TRBV5-4; 12 positions agree with TRBD1. Germline CDR1 and CDR2: SGHNT and YYREEE (reference sequence). There are 14 residues in the CDR3. With V trimmed by 6 bases and J by 5 bases, 5 bases remained unmatched. The CDR3 sequence: CASTWDRGQTEAFF. DNA of the CDR3: TGTGCCAGCACCTGGGACAGGGGGCAGACTGAAGCTTTCTTT.

The chain joins TRBV20-1 to TRBJ2-3; tentative D call: TRBD2 (5 bases). With 1 base removed from V and 9 bases from J, the gap between germline ends came to 8 bases. The germline CDR1 and CDR2 sequences are DFQATT and SNEGSKA (reference sequence). CDR3 length: 11 amino acids. In DNA, the CDR3 is TGCAGTGCTAGAGGTCTAGCAACGCAGTATTTT. It specifies CSARGLATQYF.

V and J are TRBV5-1 and TRBJ2-5, with TRBD2 identical over 13 bases. V was clipped by 4 bases and J by 1 base; unmatched bases: 4. The germline V gene has CDR1 SGHRS and CDR2 YFSETQ. This CDR3 has 16 residues. The CDR3 sequence: CASSPGLAGSQETQYF. For the CDR3, the DNA is TGCGCCAGCAGCCCGGGACTAGCGGGGTCCCAAGAGACCCAGTACTTC. The entire variable domain, with the rest obtained from reference TRBV5-1 and TRBJ2-5, is as follows: KAGVTQTPRYLIKTRGQQVTLSCSPISGHRSVSWYQQTPGQGLQFLFEYFSETQRNKGNFPGRFSGRQFSNSRSEMNVSTLELGDSALYLCASSPGLAGSQETQYFGPGTRLLVL.

The chain combines TRBV6-2 or TRBV6-3 with TRBJ2-7; D gene ambiguous. This CDR3 has 14 residues. Germline CDR1 is MNHEY and CDR2 is SVGEGT. The germline V and J ends were trimmed by 2 bases and 3 bases, with 11 bases remaining between them. The CDR3 protein is CASSYGQANYEQYF. The CDR3 DNA follows: TGTGCCAGCAGTTACGGCCAGGCAAACTACGAGCAGTACTTC.

The chain recombines TRBV10-2 with TRBJ2-6; 7 nucleotides align to TRBD1. Per the germline V gene, CDR1 is WSHSY and CDR2 is SAAADI. With V trimmed by 6 bases and J by 0 bases, 8 bases remained unmatched. The CDR3 extends over 17 amino acids. In nucleotides, the CDR3 is TGCGCCAGCAGACCACGGGACAGATCCTCTGGGGCCAACGTCCTGACTTTC. Its translation: CASRPRDRSSGANVLTF.

V usage is TRBV15 and J usage is TRBJ1-2, with TRBD1 identical over 9 bases. Unmatched junction bases numbered 3, after V lost 4 bases and J lost 6 bases. This CDR3 region has 13 residues. Germline CDR1 LNHNV, CDR2 YYDKDF (reference sequence). In DNA form, the CDR3 reads TGTGCCACCAGCACCGGGACAGGGAATGGCTACACCTTC. It specifies CATSTGTGNGYTF.

Concerning this clone itself: Other nucleotide sequences in the sample specify the same CDR3. The rearrangement uses TRBV18 and TRBJ1-2; D perhaps matches TRBD1 (5 bases). Germline assignment: CDR1 KGHSH and CDR2 LQKENI. Trimming removed 0 bases at V and 4 bases at J, with 9 bases between. The CDR3 runs 14 residues. The CDR3 DNA sequence: TGTGCCAGCTCACCACCGGGGCAGGGCTATGGCTACACCTTC. Residues: CASSPPGQGYGYTF.

This clone was observed at least ten times. The chain couples TRBV7-9 to TRBJ1-1; 8 nucleotides match TRBD1. The CDR3 runs to 15 residues. With 3 bases clipped from V and 2 bases from J, the junction kept 5 bases outside the gene matches. Germline V gene data show CDR1 as SEHNR and CDR2 as FQNEAQ (reference sequence). The CDR3 nucleotides read TGTGCCAGCAGCTTCCTCACAGGGGGAAACACTGAAGCTTTCTTT. Translation: CASSFLTGGNTEAFF.

The V and J genes are TRBV6-6 and TRBJ1-5; D is perhaps TRBD1 (6 bases). Germline CDR1 MNHNY, CDR2 SVGAGI (reference sequence). V was pared by 4 bases and J by 5 bases, with 15 bases between. CDR3 length: 15 residues. The CDR3 bases are TGTGCCAGCAGTTCGGACAGTGAAGGGTATCAGCCCCAGCATTTT. The encoded protein is CASSSDSEGYQPQHF.

The rearrangement uses TRBV4-3 and TRBJ2-2, with 8 bases aligning to TRBD2. V lost 4 bases, J lost 2 bases, and 6 bases stayed unmatched. Germline V gene lookup returns CDR1 LGHNA and CDR2 YSLEER. The CDR3 totals 16 residues. Written as DNA, the CDR3 is TGCGCCAGCAGCCCTCATGCGGGGGGCAACACCGGGGAGCTGTTTTTT. Amino acids: CASSPHAGGNTGELFF.

The V gene is TRBV10-3, the J gene TRBJ1-6, with a weak D call TRBD1 (5 bases). CDR1 is ENHRY and CDR2 is SYGVKD in the germline V gene. Trimming stripped 7 bases from V and 10 bases from J, with 14 bases between. The CDR3 runs 13 residues. The CDR3 loop is CAIKAGMGSPLHF. CDR3 coding DNA: TGTGCCATCAAAGCAGGGATGGGCTCACCCCTCCACTTT.

This clone has just one count. The chain employs TRBV5-4 and TRBJ2-2; D possibly corresponds to TRBD1 (5 bases). The CDR3 extends over 18 amino acids. Trimming removed 6 bases at V and 0 bases at J, with 21 bases between. Germline assignment: CDR1 SGHNT and CDR2 YYREEE (reference sequence). DNA for the CDR3: TGTGCCAGCACCACACGCCAGGGTCGAAGGGCGAACACCGGGGAGCTGTTTTTT. Translated, it gives CASTTRQGRRANTGELFF.

A word on this clone: This CDR3 is also generated by other DNA sequences in the sample. The CDR3: CASSRTGGYNEQFF. CDR3 DNA: TGTGCCAGCAGTCGGACAGGCGGGTACAATGAGCAGTTCTTC. The chain links TRBV6-5 to TRBJ2-1; 7 nucleotides line up with TRBD1. J gave up 4 bases and V 5 bases, and 5 bases lay outside the gene matches. This CDR3 contains 14 residues. CDR1 and CDR2 (germline): MNHEY, SVGAGI.

This chain links TRBV7-8 with TRBJ1-4; TRBD1 aligns across 8 bases. CDR1 and CDR2 (germline): SGHVS, FQNEAQ. This CDR3 region has 15 residues. Germline trimming cut 5 bases from V and 5 bases from J; bases unmatched to any gene: 7. The CDR3 protein is CASSRDRGANEKLFF. For the CDR3, the DNA is TGTGCCAGCAGCCGAGACAGGGGCGCAAATGAAAAACTGTTTTTT.

This chain links TRBV7-9 with TRBJ2-7, with D maybe TRBD2 (5 bases). This CDR3 has 14 residues. Per the germline V gene, CDR1 is SEHNR and CDR2 is FQNEAQ (reference sequence). V gave up 5 bases and J gave up 3 bases, with 14 bases separating them. The DNA for the CDR3 is TGTGCCAGCAGCAACCTTGGACTCTTCTACGAGCAGTACTTC. Amino acids: CASSNLGLFYEQYF.

Note on this clone: This specimen includes other DNA sequences encoding the same CDR3. This sequence joins TRBV7-3 and TRBJ2-7; 8 bases align to TRBD1. Trimming cost V 0 bases and J 4 bases; bases outside gene matches: 5. Looked up from germline, CDR1 is SGHTA and CDR2 is FQGTGA. The CDR3 length is 15 residues. DNA for the CDR3: TGTGCCAGCAGCTTAACTGGGACAGGAGGTTACGAGCAGTACTTC. Translating it yields CASSLTGTGGYEQYF.

The chain combines TRBV9 with TRBJ1-2; 7 bases line up with TRBD1. CDR1 SGDLS and CDR2 YYNGEE come from the germline V gene. The CDR3 extends over 16 amino acids. The trim removed 3 bases at V and 4 bases at J, leaving 12 bases unmatched. CDR3 sequence: CASSESPGQGVYGYTF. CDR3 DNA: TGTGCCAGCAGCGAATCTCCCGGGCAGGGGGTCTATGGCTACACCTTC.

The chain employs TRBV5-4 and TRBJ2-3, with 13 bases identical to TRBD2. V trimming: 4 bases; J trimming: 0 bases; junction bases outside the gene matches: 2. Germline CDR1 and CDR2: SGHNT and YYREEE (reference sequence). This CDR3 has 16 amino acids. The CDR3 DNA follows: TGTGCCAGCAGCAGGGGACTAGCGGGAAGCACAGATACGCAGTATTTT. Its protein product is CASSRGLAGSTDTQYF.

The gene calls are TRBV6-6 and TRBJ1-4; D gene ambiguous. CDR1 is MNHNY, CDR2 SVGAGI, per germline (reference sequence). Deletions cut 6 bases from V and 8 bases from J, with 10 bases between. This CDR3 is built from 12 residues. CDR3 DNA: TGTGCCAGCAGCCCCGCGGGGGAAAAACTGTTTTTT. Its translation is CASSPAGEKLFF.

This clone was found a few times. This chain connects TRBV19 to TRBJ1-4; TRBD1 matches at 11 bases. The CDR3 is 15 amino acids. With V trimmed by 6 bases and J by 8 bases, 8 bases remained unmatched. The germline gives CDR1 LNHDA, CDR2 SQIVND (reference sequence). CDR3 nucleotides: TGTGCCAGTAGCCACGGGACAGGGGGAGGAGAAAAACTGTTTTTT. Its translation: CASSHGTGGGEKLFF.

The V and J genes are TRBV9 and TRBJ1-1; unclear D gene. Trimming left V 0 bases short and J 4 bases short, with 13 bases between. This CDR3 has 15 amino acids. Per germline, CDR1 SGDLS and CDR2 YYNGEE. Here the CDR3 reads CASSVATGRATEAFF. In DNA, the CDR3 is TGTGCCAGCAGCGTAGCTACGGGGAGGGCCACTGAAGCTTTCTTT. The variable domain in full, with the rest retrieved from reference TRBV9 and TRBJ1-1, is DSGVTQTPKHLITATGQRVTLRCSPRSGDLSVYWYQQSLDQGLQFLIQYYNGEERAKGNILERFSAQQFPDLHSELNLSSLELGDSALYFCASSVATGRATEAFFGQGTRLTVV.

V is TRBV4-2 and J is TRBJ1-1; 12 positions match TRBD1. The V gene end was trimmed by 0 bases and the J gene end by 3 bases; junction bases not matched to a gene: 11. Germline CDR1 and CDR2: LGHNA and YNFKEQ. The CDR3 is made up of 19 amino acids. CDR3 coding DNA: TGTGCCAGCAGCCAAGATCGGGACAGGGGGCGCTTATCGGACACTGAAGCTTTCTTT. It encodes CASSQDRDRGRLSDTEAFF.

The rearrangement joins TRBV4-2 to TRBJ2-5; D might be TRBD2 (5 bases). V lost 0 bases, J lost 5 bases, and 16 bases lay in between. The CDR3 is 16 residues long. Germline V gene lookup returns CDR1 LGHNA and CDR2 YNFKEQ. The CDR3 sequence is CASSQEGTGGLETQYF. The CDR3 coding sequence is TGTGCCAGCAGCCAAGAAGGCACCGGAGGACTGGAGACCCAGTACTTC.

This clone is a singleton in its sample. The rearrangement links TRBV28 to TRBJ2-6; D is perhaps TRBD1 (6 bases). V gave up 5 bases and J gave up 4 bases, with 18 bases separating them. The CDR3 consists of 17 residues. The V gene's germline CDR1 is MDHEN and CDR2 SYDVKM. The CDR3 DNA reads as TGTGCCAGCAGTCCGACAAGCAGGGGTTCCGGGGCCAACGTCCTGACTTTC. Translated, it gives CASSPTSRGSGANVLTF.

This clone was detected once. The chain couples TRBV27 to TRBJ2-3; D gene unclear. Germline values: CDR1 MNHEY, CDR2 SMNVEV (reference sequence). The CDR3 is made up of 14 amino acids. V was shortened by 1 base and J by 0 bases, with 5 bases between the two germline ends. CDR3 residues: CASSLLGSTDTQYF. In DNA form, the CDR3 reads TGTGCCAGCAGTTTATTGGGCAGCACAGATACGCAGTATTTT.

The chain is built from TRBV9 and TRBJ2-1; 13 nucleotides line up with TRBD2. The length of the CDR3 is 16 residues. Germline CDR1 SGDLS, CDR2 YYNGEE. The V gene end was trimmed by 3 bases and the J gene end by 4 bases; junction bases not matched to a gene: 4. Written as DNA, the CDR3 is TGTGCCAGCAGCGCGGGACTAGCGGGGACATACAATGAGCAGTTCTTC. It is translated as CASSAGLAGTYNEQFF.